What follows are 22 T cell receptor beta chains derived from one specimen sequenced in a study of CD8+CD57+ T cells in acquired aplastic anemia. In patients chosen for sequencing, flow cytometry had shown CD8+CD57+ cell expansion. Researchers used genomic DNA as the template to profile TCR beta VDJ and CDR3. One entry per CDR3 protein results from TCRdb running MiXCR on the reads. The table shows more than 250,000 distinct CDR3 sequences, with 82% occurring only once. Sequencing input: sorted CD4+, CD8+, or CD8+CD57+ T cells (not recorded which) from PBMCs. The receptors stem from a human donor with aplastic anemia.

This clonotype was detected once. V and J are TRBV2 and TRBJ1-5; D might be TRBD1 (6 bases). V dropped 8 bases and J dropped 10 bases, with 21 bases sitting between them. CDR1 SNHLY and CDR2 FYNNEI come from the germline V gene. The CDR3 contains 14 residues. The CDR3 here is CASALTGGPDPQHF. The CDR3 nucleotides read TGTGCCAGCGCTTTGACGGGGGGCCCCGATCCCCAGCATTTT.

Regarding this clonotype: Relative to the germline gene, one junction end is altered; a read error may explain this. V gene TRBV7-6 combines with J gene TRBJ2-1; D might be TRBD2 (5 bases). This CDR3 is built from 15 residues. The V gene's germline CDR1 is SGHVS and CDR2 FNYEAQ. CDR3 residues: CASSLASGTNNAQFF. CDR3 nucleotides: TGTGCCAGCAGCTTAGCCAGCGGAACAAACAATGCGCAGTTCTTC.

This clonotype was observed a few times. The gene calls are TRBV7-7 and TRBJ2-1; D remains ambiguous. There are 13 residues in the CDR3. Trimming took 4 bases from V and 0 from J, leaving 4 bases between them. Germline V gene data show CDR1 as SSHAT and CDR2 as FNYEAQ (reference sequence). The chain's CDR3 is CASSSSSYNEQFF. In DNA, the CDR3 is TGTGCCAGCAGCTCGAGCTCCTACAATGAGCAGTTCTTC.

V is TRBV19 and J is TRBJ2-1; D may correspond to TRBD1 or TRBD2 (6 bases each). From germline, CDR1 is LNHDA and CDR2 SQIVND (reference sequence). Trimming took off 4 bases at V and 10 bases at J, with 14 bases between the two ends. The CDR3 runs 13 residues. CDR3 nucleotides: TGTGCCAGTAGTAAAGGTGGGGGGCGAGAGCAGTTCTTC. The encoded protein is CASSKGGGREQFF.

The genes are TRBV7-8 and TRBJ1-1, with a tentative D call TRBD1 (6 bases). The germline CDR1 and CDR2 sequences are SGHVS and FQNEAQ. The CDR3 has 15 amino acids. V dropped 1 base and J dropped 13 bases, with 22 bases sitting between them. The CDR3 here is CASSLDVTGNNEYFF. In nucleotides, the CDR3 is TGTGCCAGCAGCTTAGATGTCACAGGGAACAATGAGTATTTCTTT. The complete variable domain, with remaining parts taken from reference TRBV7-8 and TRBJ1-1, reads GAGVSQSPRYKVAKRGQDVALRCDPISGHVSLFWYQQALGQGPEFLTYFQNEAQLDKSGLPSDRFFAERPEGSVSTLKIQRTQQEDSAVYLCASSLDVTGNNEYFFGQGTRLTVV.

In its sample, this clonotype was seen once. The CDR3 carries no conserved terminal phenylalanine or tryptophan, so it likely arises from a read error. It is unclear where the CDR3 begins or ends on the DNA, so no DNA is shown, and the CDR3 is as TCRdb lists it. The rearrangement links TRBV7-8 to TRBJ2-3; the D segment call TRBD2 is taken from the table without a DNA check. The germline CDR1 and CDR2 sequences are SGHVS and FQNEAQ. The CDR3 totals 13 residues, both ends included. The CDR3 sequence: CASSVAGGAAKQY.

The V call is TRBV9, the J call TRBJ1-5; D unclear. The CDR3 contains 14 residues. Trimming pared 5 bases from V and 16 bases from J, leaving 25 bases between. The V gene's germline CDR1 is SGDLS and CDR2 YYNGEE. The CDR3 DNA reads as TGTGCCAGCAGTGACTCTGGGAGCAATCAGTACTACCATTTT. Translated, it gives CASSDSGSNQYYHF. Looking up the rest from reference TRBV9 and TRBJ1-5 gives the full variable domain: DSGVTQTPKHLITATGQRVTLRCSPRSGDLSVYWYQQSLDQGLQFLIQYYNGEERAKGNILERFSAQQFPDLHSELNLSSLELGDSALYFCASSDSGSNQYYHFGDGTRLSIL.

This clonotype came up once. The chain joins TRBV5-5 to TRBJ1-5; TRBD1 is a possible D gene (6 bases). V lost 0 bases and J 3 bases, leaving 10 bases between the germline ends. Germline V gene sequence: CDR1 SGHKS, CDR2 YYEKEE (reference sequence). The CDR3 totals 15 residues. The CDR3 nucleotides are TGTGCCAGCAGCTTGGACAGACAGGCCAATCAGCCCCAGCATTTT. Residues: CASSLDRQANQPQHF.

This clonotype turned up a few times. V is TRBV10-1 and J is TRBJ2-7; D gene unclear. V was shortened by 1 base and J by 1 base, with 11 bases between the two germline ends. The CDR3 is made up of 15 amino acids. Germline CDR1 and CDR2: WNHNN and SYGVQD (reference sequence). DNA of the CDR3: TGCGCCAGCAGTGAGTACCCGGGTACTTCCTACGAGCAGTACTTC. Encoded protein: CASSEYPGTSYEQYF.

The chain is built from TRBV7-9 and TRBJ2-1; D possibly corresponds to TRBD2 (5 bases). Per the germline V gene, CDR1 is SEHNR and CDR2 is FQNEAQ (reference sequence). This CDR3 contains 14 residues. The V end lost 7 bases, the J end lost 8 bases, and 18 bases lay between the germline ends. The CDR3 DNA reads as TGTGCCAGCATCCCTCAGACCGGGGTGGATGAGCAGTTCTTC. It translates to CASIPQTGVDEQFF.

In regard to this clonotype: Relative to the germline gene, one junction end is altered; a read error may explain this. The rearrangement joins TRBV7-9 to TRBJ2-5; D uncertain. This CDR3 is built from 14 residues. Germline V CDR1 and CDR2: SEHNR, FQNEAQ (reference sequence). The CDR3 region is CASSSASGPETQYF. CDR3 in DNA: TGTGCCAGCAGCAGCGCTAGTGGGCCAGAGACGCAGTACTTC.

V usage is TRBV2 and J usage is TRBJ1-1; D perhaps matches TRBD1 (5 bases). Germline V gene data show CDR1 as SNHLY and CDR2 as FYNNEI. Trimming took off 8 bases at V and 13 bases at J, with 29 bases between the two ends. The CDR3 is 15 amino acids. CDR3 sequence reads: CASGFEVTDTQDFFF. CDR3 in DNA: TGTGCCAGCGGCTTCGAGGTGACAGATACGCAGGATTTTTTCTTT. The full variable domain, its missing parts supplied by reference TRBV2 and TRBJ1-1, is EPEVTQTPSHQVTQMGQEVILRCVPISNHLYFYWYRQILGQKVEFLVSFYNNEISEKSEIFDDQFSVERPDGSNFTLKIRSTKLEDSAMYFCASGFEVTDTQDFFFGQGTRLTVV.

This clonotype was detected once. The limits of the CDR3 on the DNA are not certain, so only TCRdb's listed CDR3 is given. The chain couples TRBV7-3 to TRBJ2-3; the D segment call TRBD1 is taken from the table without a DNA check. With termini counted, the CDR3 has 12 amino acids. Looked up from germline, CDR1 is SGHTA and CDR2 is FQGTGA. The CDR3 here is CASSVGQGTLYF.

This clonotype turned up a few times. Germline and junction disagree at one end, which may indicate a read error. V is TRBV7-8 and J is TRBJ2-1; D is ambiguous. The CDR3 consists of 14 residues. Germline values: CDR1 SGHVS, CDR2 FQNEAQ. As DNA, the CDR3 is TGTGCCAGCAGCTTAGCGGGCTGTCCCGATGCGCAGTATTTC. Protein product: CASSLAGCPDAQYF.

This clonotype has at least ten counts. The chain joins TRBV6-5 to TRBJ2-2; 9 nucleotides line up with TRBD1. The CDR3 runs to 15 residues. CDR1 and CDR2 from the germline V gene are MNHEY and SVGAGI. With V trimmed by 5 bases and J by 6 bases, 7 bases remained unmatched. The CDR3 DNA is TGTGCCAGCAGTCACGGACAGGGGTGGGCCGGGGAGCTGTTTTTT. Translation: CASSHGQGWAGELFF.

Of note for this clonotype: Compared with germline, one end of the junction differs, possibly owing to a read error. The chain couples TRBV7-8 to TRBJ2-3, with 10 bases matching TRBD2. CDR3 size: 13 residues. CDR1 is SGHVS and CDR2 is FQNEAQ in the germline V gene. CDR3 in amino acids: CASRLAGGDNTHF. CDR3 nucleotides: TGTGCCAGCAGGTTAGCGGGAGGTGACAATACGCATTTT.

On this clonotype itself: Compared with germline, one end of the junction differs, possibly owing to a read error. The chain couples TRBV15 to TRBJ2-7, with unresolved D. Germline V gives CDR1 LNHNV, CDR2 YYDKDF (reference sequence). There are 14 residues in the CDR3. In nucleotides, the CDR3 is TGTGCCAGCAGCAGGACCAGCGCGCCCTACGCCCAGTACTTC. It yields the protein CASSRTSAPYAQYF. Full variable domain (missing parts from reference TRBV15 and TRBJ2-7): DAMVIQNPRYQVTQFGKPVTLSCSQTLNHNVMYWYQQKSSQAPKLLFHYYDKDFNNEADTPDNFQSRRPNTSFCFLDIRSPGLGDTAMYLCASSRTSAPYAQYFGPGTRLTVT.

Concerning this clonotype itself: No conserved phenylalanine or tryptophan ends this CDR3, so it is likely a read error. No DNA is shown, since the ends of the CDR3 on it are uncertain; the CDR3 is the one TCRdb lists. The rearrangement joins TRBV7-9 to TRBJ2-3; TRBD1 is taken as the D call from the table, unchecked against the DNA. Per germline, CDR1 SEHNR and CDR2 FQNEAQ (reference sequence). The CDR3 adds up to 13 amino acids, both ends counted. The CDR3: CASRKGGPATSDG.

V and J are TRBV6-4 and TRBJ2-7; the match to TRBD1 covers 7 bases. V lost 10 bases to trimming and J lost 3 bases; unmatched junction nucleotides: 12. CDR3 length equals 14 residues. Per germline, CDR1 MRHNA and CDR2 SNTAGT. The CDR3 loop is CATRLTGDDYEQYF. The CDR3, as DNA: TGTGCCACCAGACTCACAGGGGACGACTACGAGCAGTACTTC.

The CDR3 region has the DNA TGTGCCAGTAGTATAGCGCGGGGGGCGTGCAATGAGCAGTTCTTC. Amino acids: CASSIARGACNEQFF. The V call is TRBV19, the J call TRBJ2-1; TRBD2 matches at 8 bases. This CDR3 has 15 amino acids. The V gene end was trimmed by 1 base and the J gene end by 6 bases; junction bases not matched to a gene: 5. Germline CDR1 reads LNHDA; CDR2 reads SQIVND (reference sequence).

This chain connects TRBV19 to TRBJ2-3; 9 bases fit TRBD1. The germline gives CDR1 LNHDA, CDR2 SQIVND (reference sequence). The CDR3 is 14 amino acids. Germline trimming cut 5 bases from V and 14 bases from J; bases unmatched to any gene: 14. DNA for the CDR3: TGTGCCAGTAGTGCTGGGACAGGGACCGGGGCGCTGTATTTT. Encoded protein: CASSAGTGTGALYF.

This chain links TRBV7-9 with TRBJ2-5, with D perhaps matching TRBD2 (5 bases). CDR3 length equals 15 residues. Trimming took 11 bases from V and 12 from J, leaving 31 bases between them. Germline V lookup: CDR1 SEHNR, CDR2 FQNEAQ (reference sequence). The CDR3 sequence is CAGKGARETQYIEYF. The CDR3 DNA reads TGTGCCGGAAAGGGAGCTAGGGAGACGCAGTACATCGAGTACTTC.